This TCR beta chain was identified during a study of cytomegalovirus exposure and HLA in healthy donors. Study-level results: Researchers reportedly found TCR beta sequences accurately predicted most subjects' HLA-A and HLA-B alleles. In a later analysis, compared with equally common non-associated chains, HLA-associated beta chains were more expanded.

With 60 Vbeta and 13 Jbeta primers, the PCR was carried out. The table came from immunoSEQ multiplex PCR; TCRdb's copy has only in-frame clones and leaves some out. This table holds about 140,000 clones, roughly four fifths found once. This CDR3 region has 16 residues. CDR1 is SNHLY and CDR2 is FYNNEI in the germline V gene. The V and J ends lost 6 bases and 3 bases, in that order; junction bases with no gene match: 7. As for this clone: Its cognate antigen is unknown.

The sequenced material came from PBMCs. The genes are TRBV2 and TRBJ2-1; 11 bases fit TRBD2. This receptor was obtained from a man aged 25 to 40 in good health and CMV-seronegative. Here the CDR3 reads CASRTQGLADYNEQFF. CDR3 coding DNA: TGTGCCAGCAGGACGCAGGGACTAGCGGACTACAATGAGCAGTTCTTC.